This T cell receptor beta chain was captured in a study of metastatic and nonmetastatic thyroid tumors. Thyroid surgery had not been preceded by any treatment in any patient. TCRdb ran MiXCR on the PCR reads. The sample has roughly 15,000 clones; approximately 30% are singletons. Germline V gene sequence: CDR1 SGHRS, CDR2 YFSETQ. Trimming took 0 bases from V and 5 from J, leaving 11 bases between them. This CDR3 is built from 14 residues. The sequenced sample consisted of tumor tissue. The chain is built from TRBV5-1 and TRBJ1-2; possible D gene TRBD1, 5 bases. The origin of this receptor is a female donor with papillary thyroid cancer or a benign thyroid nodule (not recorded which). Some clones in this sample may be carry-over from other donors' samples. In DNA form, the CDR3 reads TGCGCCAGCAGCTTGGAACAGGCGAATTATGGCTACACCTTC. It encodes CASSLEQANYGYTF.